These 31 T cell receptor beta chains were sequenced from one sample in a study of vaccination effects on CD4 cells after COVID-19. When less than 11 days of culture had elapsed, CD4+ T cells were isolated. Sequenced by immunoSEQ multiplex PCR; TCRdb stores in-frame clones only, minus some. The table has tens of thousands of clones, roughly 65% seen once; the top ten hold around 3.8%. These TCRs are of unknown antigen specificity. Here the sequenced sample was CD4+ T cells from PBMCs cultured without peptide, taken before COVID-19 vaccination. Receptors were obtained from a human donor who received a COVID-19 vaccine.

This clone was picked up one time. The rearrangement uses TRBV5-1 and TRBJ2-3; TRBD2 agrees at 8 bases. The CDR3 runs 15 residues. With 4 bases clipped from V and 0 bases from J, the junction kept 4 bases outside the gene matches. The V gene's germline CDR1 is SGHRS and CDR2 YFSETQ. DNA for the CDR3: TGCGCCAGCAGCCAACTAGCGGAGAGCACAGATACGCAGTATTTT. Protein product: CASSQLAESTDTQYF.

The chain links TRBV10-3 to TRBJ2-5; 7 bases map to TRBD1. The V and J ends lost 4 bases and 5 bases, in that order; junction bases with no gene match: 7. Germline assignment: CDR1 ENHRY and CDR2 SYGVKD. This CDR3 is built from 14 residues. CDR3 in DNA: TGTGCCATCAGTGCAGGGGGACGGTCGGAGACCCAGTACTTC. Amino acids: CAISAGGRSETQYF.

The table lists this clone with a few counts. The chain combines TRBV20-1 with TRBJ1-2; TRBD1 matches at 9 bases. The CDR3 runs 15 residues. Germline CDR1 reads DFQATT; CDR2 reads SNEGSKA (reference sequence). The ends lost 5 bases at V and 3 bases at J; junction bases unmatched: 10. CDR3: CSAGGGTGSYYGYTF. The CDR3 DNA reads TGCAGTGCTGGTGGAGGGACAGGGTCTTACTATGGCTACACCTTC.

The chain has TRBV7-2 and TRBJ2-1; 10 bases agree with TRBD2. Germline V gives CDR1 SGHTA, CDR2 FQGNSA. The ends lost 6 bases at V and 5 bases at J; junction bases unmatched: 7. CDR3 length equals 15 residues. The CDR3 sequence is CASSSTGLADNEQFF. The CDR3 nucleotides read TGTGCCAGCAGTTCTACAGGACTAGCGGACAATGAGCAGTTCTTC.

The chain joins TRBV30 to TRBJ1-3; 9 bases fit TRBD1. With 4 bases clipped from V and 8 bases from J, the junction kept 6 bases outside the gene matches. CDR1 and CDR2 from the germline V gene are GTSNPN and SVGIG (reference sequence). This CDR3 has 13 residues. This CDR3 reads CAWMGTGKDTIYF. The CDR3 DNA sequence: TGTGCCTGGATGGGGACAGGGAAGGACACCATATATTTT.

The chain combines TRBV4-1 with TRBJ2-3; 10 positions agree with TRBD2. The CDR3 totals 17 residues. V dropped 0 bases and J dropped 2; count of bases not matched to a gene: 5. Germline CDR1 is MGHRA and CDR2 is YSYEKL. The CDR3: CASSQDPSGRATDTQYF. CDR3 nucleotide sequence: TGCGCCAGCAGCCAAGATCCCAGCGGGAGGGCCACAGATACGCAGTATTTT.

The table lists this clone with a few counts. The V gene is TRBV7-2, the J gene TRBJ1-1, with D perhaps TRBD1 (5 bases). CDR3 length equals 14 residues. Deletions cut 5 bases from V and 4 bases from J, with 14 bases between. Germline CDR1 reads SGHTA; CDR2 reads FQGNSA. In DNA, the CDR3 is TGTGCCAGCAGCCCGCAGGGCGGGAGCACTGAAGCTTTCTTT. Translating it yields CASSPQGGSTEAFF.

V gene TRBV4-2 combines with J gene TRBJ2-3; D may be TRBD1 or TRBD2 (5 bases each). Trimming took off 4 bases at V and 1 base at J, with 9 bases between the two ends. Germline loops: CDR1 LGHNA, CDR2 YNFKEQ. This CDR3 is 14 amino acids long. This chain's CDR3 is CASSPGRGTDTQYF. The CDR3 bases are TGTGCCAGCAGCCCGGGACGAGGCACAGATACGCAGTATTTT.

The chain has TRBV10-2 and TRBJ1-3, with 8 bases lining up with TRBD1. The CDR3 covers 14 residues. The J segment lost 4 bases and the V segment lost 7 bases, leaving 6 bases of the junction unmatched. Germline-derived CDR1 and CDR2 are WSHSY and SAAADI. For the CDR3, the DNA is TGCGCCAGCAAAGATGACAGGGGAGGAAACACCATATATTTT. Its protein product is CASKDDRGGNTIYF.

The chain combines TRBV3-1 (or the pseudogene TRBV3-2) with TRBJ2-3; 8 bases are a match to TRBD1. Germline CDR1 is LGHDT and CDR2 is YNNKEL (reference sequence). Trimming cost V 4 bases and J 2 bases; bases outside gene matches: 8. The CDR3 spans 16 residues. The CDR3, as DNA: TGTGCCAGCAGCCCCTACGGACAGGGTAACACAGATACGCAGTATTTT. Its translation: CASSPYGQGNTDTQYF.

The chain has TRBV15 and TRBJ1-6; TRBD1 might be the D (5 bases). The V and J ends lost 5 bases and 7 bases respectively, with 9 bases between them. The CDR3 totals 13 residues. Germline V lookup: CDR1 LNHNV, CDR2 YYDKDF (reference sequence). Here the CDR3 reads CATSARVNSPLHF. CDR3 in DNA: TGTGCCACCAGCGCCAGGGTCAATTCACCCCTCCACTTT.

This chain uses TRBV5-8 with TRBJ2-6; D assignment may be TRBD1 or TRBD2 (6 bases each). In germline, CDR1 is SGHTS, CDR2 YDEGEE. The CDR3 runs 17 residues. Trimming pared 0 bases from V and 3 bases from J, leaving 13 bases between. CDR3: CASSLEMGGGGANVLTF. DNA of the CDR3: TGTGCCAGCAGCTTGGAAATGGGGGGCGGTGGGGCCAACGTCCTGACTTTC.

DNA for the CDR3: TGCGCCAGCAGCTCCGGGGAAGATGGGGAAAAACTGTTTTTT. Residues: CASSSGEDGEKLFF. The chain links TRBV5-1 to TRBJ1-4; D gene unclear. Trimming cost V 3 bases and J 8 bases, with 14 bases left between them. The germline gives CDR1 SGHRS, CDR2 YFSETQ. The length of the CDR3 is 14 residues.

The table lists this clone with a count of one. The CDR3 sequence: CASSLLGLAGAGEQFF. CDR3 DNA: TGTGCCAGCAGCTTACTAGGACTAGCGGGAGCCGGGGAGCAGTTCTTC. The V call is TRBV7-2, the J call TRBJ2-1, with 13 positions matching TRBD2. V lost 2 bases, J lost 10 bases, and 8 bases stayed unmatched. The CDR3 is 16 amino acids. Looked up from germline, CDR1 is SGHTA and CDR2 is FQGNSA.

V usage is TRBV4-2 and J usage is TRBJ2-5, with 8 bases that match TRBD1. CDR3 length equals 14 residues. The V gene end was trimmed by 5 bases and the J gene end by 5 bases; junction bases not matched to a gene: 7. Germline V gives CDR1 LGHNA, CDR2 YNFKEQ. As DNA, the CDR3 is TGTGCCAGCAGCTTACCGACAGGGGACGAGACCCAGTACTTC. Translation gives CASSLPTGDETQYF.

The chain uses TRBV5-1 and TRBJ2-4; the D gene is possibly TRBD1 (5 bases). The CDR3 runs 16 residues. The V gene's germline CDR1 is SGHRS and CDR2 YFSETQ. Trimming cost V 1 base and J 1 base, with 12 bases left between them. The CDR3 bases are TGCGCCAGCAGCTTGCAAGGGGTCGGGGCCAAAAACATTCAGTACTTC. It encodes CASSLQGVGAKNIQYF.

The rearrangement joins TRBV5-4 to TRBJ2-5, with 7 bases fitting TRBD1. V shed 6 bases and J 1 base; nucleotides not matched to a gene: 12. This CDR3 is built from 16 residues. Germline loops: CDR1 SGHNT, CDR2 YYREEE (reference sequence). The CDR3 sequence: CASTTGTATLQETQYF. Written as DNA, the CDR3 is TGTGCCAGCACCACAGGGACAGCTACTCTCCAAGAGACCCAGTACTTC.

V usage is TRBV9 and J usage is TRBJ1-5; D is undetermined. Germline CDR1 SGDLS, CDR2 YYNGEE. The CDR3 is made up of 15 amino acids. The V and J ends lost 4 bases and 4 bases respectively, with 15 bases between them. This chain's CDR3 is CASSSTPQSNQPQHF. As DNA, the CDR3 is TGTGCCAGCAGCTCTACACCACAAAGTAATCAGCCCCAGCATTTT.

J is TRBJ1-5 and V is TRBV7-7; D uncertain. From germline, CDR1 is SSHAT and CDR2 FNYEAQ (reference sequence). The CDR3 has 13 amino acids. V lost 1 base to trimming and J lost 5 bases, with 6 bases between them. This chain's CDR3 is CASSLGPDQPQHF. The CDR3, as DNA: TGTGCCAGCAGCTTAGGTCCGGATCAGCCCCAGCATTTT.

The chain recombines TRBV7-8 with TRBJ2-1; 9 bases fit TRBD2. The CDR3 runs 18 residues. CDR1 is SGHVS, CDR2 FQNEAQ, per germline. V dropped 0 bases and J dropped 1; count of bases not matched to a gene: 7. CDR3 DNA sequence: TGTGCCAGCAGCTTAGCAAGTAGCGGGGGTACTTCCTACAATGAGCAGTTCTTC. Its translation: CASSLASSGGTSYNEQFF.

The genes are TRBV5-1 and TRBJ2-7, with no clear D. V dropped 0 bases and J dropped 6 bases, with 16 bases sitting between them. CDR1 and CDR2 from the germline V gene are SGHRS and YFSETQ. This CDR3 region has 15 residues. CDR3 nucleotide sequence: TGCGCCAGCAGCTTGGGGAGCCGAAAATCTGTCGAGCAGTACTTC. Translating gives CASSLGSRKSVEQYF.

The chain employs TRBV2 and TRBJ2-6; TRBD1 aligns across 10 bases. Germline CDR1 reads SNHLY; CDR2 reads FYNNEI. This CDR3 comprises 15 residues. J was trimmed by 3 bases and V by 6 bases; bases with no gene match: 2. The CDR3 loop reads CASRDRGGGANVLTF. The CDR3 bases are TGTGCCAGCAGGGACAGGGGGGGTGGGGCCAACGTCCTGACTTTC.

This chain links TRBV25-1 with TRBJ2-5, with 7 bases fitting TRBD1. The CDR3 has 14 amino acids. Germline CDR1 MGHDK, CDR2 SYGVNS. The trim removed 3 bases at V and 4 bases at J, leaving 5 bases unmatched. For the CDR3, the DNA is TGTGCCAGCAGTGAGCCGACAGGGCTAGAGACCCAGTACTTC. Its translation is CASSEPTGLETQYF.

This clone was found a few times. The chain is built from TRBV7-9 and TRBJ1-2, with no clear D. CDR1 and CDR2 from the germline V gene are SEHNR and FQNEAQ (reference sequence). Trimming removed 5 bases at V and 2 bases at J, with 12 bases between. The CDR3 loop spans 14 amino acids. In nucleotides, the CDR3 is TGTGCCAGCAGCCCCCACGGTTCAAACTATGGCTACACCTTC. Amino acid sequence: CASSPHGSNYGYTF.

This chain joins TRBV4-1 and TRBJ1-5; D is undetermined. This CDR3 has 14 amino acids. Looked up from germline, CDR1 is MGHRA and CDR2 is YSYEKL. With 1 base removed from V and 3 bases from J, the gap between germline ends came to 7 bases. In DNA, the CDR3 is TGCGCCAGCAGCCAAGGAGGCTCCAATCAGCCCCAGCATTTT. Protein: CASSQGGSNQPQHF.

V gene TRBV6-5 combines with J gene TRBJ1-6; 7 bases are a match to TRBD1. CDR3 size: 14 residues. The V gene's germline CDR1 is MNHEY and CDR2 SVGAGI. The ends lost 0 bases at V and 9 bases at J; junction bases unmatched: 2. The CDR3 sequence: CASSYSAGGSPLHF. Written as DNA, the CDR3 is TGTGCCAGCAGTTACTCGGCAGGGGGTTCACCCCTCCACTTT.

A few counts support this clone. This rearrangement joins TRBV2 to TRBJ2-2; D not resolved. Germline-derived CDR1 and CDR2 are SNHLY and FYNNEI. V was pared by 5 bases and J by 2 bases, with 12 bases between. This CDR3 contains 15 residues. CDR3 loop: CASSLTSSNTGELFF. The CDR3 DNA reads TGTGCCAGCAGTTTGACATCATCAAACACCGGGGAGCTGTTTTTT.

The CDR3 region is CASSYGASGGAETQYF. DNA for the CDR3: TGTGCCAGCAGTTACGGCGCTAGCGGGGGGGCCGAGACCCAGTACTTC. This chain joins TRBV6-5 and TRBJ2-5; 12 positions agree with TRBD2. The CDR3 extends over 16 amino acids. V shed 2 bases and J 5 bases; nucleotides not matched to a gene: 6. Per germline, CDR1 MNHEY and CDR2 SVGAGI.

The V and J genes are TRBV10-3 and TRBJ2-4; no clear D gene. V was shortened by 0 bases and J by 7 bases, with 10 bases between the two germline ends. The CDR3 has 14 residues. Germline CDR1 and CDR2: ENHRY and SYGVKD. The CDR3 nucleotides read TGTGCCATCAGTGAGTCTAGCACGCGTAACATTCAGTACTTC. Its translation is CAISESSTRNIQYF.

The rearrangement links TRBV7-6 to TRBJ2-2; D uncertain. CDR1 is SGHVS, CDR2 FNYEAQ, per germline. Trimming took 4 bases from V and 5 from J, leaving 8 bases between them. The CDR3 is 13 residues long. The CDR3 loop is CASSSYRTGELFF. In DNA form, the CDR3 reads TGTGCCAGCAGCTCCTACCGGACCGGGGAGCTGTTTTTT.

V and J are TRBV10-1 and TRBJ2-2; D ambiguous. The V end was cut by 0 bases, the J end by 0 bases, with 14 bases between. The CDR3 runs to 18 residues. The germline V gene encodes CDR1 WNHNN and CDR2 SYGVQD (reference sequence). CDR3 amino acids: CASSESAFRQANTGELFF. The DNA for the CDR3 is TGCGCCAGCAGTGAGTCGGCCTTCCGACAAGCGAACACCGGGGAGCTGTTTTTT.